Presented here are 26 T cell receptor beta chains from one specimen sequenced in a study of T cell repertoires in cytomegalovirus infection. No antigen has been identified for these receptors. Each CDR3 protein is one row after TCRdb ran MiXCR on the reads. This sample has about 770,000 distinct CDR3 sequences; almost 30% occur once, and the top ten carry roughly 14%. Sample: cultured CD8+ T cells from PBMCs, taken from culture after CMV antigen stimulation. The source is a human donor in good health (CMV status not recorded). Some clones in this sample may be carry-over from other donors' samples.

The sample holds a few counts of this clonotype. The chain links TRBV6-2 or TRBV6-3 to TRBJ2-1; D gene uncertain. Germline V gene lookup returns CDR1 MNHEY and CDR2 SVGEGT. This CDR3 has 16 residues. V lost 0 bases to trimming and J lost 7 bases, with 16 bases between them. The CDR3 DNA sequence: TGTGCCAGCAGTTACTCATTCCGGGTTAACGGGAATGAGCAGTTCTTC. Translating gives CASSYSFRVNGNEQFF.

CDR3: CASSPLFTRAETQYF. The DNA for the CDR3 is TGTGCCAGCAGCCCCCTCTTCACTAGGGCAGAGACCCAGTACTTC. This chain uses TRBV7-9 with TRBJ2-5; tentative D call: TRBD2 (5 bases). Germline V CDR1 and CDR2: SEHNR, FQNEAQ (reference sequence). The length of the CDR3 is 15 residues. Trimming removed 5 bases at V and 4 bases at J, with 17 bases between.

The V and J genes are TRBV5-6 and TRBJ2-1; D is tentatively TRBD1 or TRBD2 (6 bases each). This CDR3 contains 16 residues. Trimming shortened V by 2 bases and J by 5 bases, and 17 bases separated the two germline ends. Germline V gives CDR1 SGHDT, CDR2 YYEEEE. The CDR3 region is CASSFLGGLRHNEQFF. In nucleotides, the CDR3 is TGTGCCAGCAGCTTTTTGGGGGGCCTTAGGCACAATGAGCAGTTCTTC.

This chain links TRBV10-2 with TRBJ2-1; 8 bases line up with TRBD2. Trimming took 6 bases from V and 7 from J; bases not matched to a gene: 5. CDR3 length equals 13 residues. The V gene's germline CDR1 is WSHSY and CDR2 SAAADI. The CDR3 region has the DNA TGCGCCAGCAGGCCGGGGGGGCTGAATGAGCAGTTCTTC. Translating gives CASRPGGLNEQFF.

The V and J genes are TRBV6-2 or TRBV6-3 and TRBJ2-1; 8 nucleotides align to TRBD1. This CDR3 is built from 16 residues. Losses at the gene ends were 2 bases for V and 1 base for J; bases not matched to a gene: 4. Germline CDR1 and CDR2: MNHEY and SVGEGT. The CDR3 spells CASSYHHRGSYNEQFF. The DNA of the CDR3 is TGTGCCAGCAGTTACCATCACAGGGGGTCCTACAATGAGCAGTTCTTC.

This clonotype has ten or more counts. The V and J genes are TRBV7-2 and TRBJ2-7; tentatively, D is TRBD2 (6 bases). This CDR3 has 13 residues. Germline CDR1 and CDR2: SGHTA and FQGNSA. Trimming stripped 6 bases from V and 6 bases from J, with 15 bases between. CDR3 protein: CASSYRDSLEQYF. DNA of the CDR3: TGTGCCAGCAGTTACCGGGACTCCCTCGAGCAGTACTTC.

CDR3 amino acids: CASSLVLPSDNEQFF. The CDR3 DNA reads TGCGCCAGCAGCTTGGTCCTGCCCTCGGACAATGAGCAGTTCTTC. V and J are TRBV5-1 and TRBJ2-1; D remains ambiguous. The CDR3 extends over 15 amino acids. The germline V gene encodes CDR1 SGHRS and CDR2 YFSETQ. V was clipped by 0 bases and J by 5 bases, with 12 bases between them.

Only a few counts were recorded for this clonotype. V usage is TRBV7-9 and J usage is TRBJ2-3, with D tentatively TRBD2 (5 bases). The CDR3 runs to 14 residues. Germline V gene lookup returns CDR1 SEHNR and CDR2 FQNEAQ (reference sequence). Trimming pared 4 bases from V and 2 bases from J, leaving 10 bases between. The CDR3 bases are TGTGCCAGCAGCTCTGAACTAGACACAGATACGCAGTATTTT. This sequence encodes CASSSELDTDTQYF.

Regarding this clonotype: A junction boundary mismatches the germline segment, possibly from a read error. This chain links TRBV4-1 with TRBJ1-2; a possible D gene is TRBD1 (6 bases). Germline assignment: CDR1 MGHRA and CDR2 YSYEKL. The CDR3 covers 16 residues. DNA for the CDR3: TGTGCCAGCAACCAAGATGGTATACAGGGTAGGGATGGCTACACCTTC. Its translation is CASNQDGIQGRDGYTF.

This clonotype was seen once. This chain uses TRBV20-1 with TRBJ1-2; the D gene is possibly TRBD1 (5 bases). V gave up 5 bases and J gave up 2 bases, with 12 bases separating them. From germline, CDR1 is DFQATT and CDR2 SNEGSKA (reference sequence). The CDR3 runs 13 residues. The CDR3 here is CSAPTGPNYGYTF. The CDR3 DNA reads TGCAGTGCTCCTACAGGCCCCAACTATGGCTACACCTTC.

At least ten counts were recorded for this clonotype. The CDR3 bases are TGTGCCAGCAGCCAAGGCTTTGACACAGATACGCAGTATTTT. Translated, it gives CASSQGFDTDTQYF. The chain carries TRBV7-6 and TRBJ2-3; no clear D. V lost 5 bases, J lost 2 bases, and 11 bases lay in between. The CDR3 sequence is 14 residues long. Germline CDR1 SGHVS, CDR2 FNYEAQ.

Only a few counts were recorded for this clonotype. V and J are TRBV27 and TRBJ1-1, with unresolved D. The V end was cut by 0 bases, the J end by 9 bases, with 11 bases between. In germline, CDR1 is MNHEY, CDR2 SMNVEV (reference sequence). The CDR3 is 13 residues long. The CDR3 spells CASSLSGEQKAFF. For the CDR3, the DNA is TGTGCCAGCAGTTTATCCGGTGAACAGAAAGCTTTCTTT.

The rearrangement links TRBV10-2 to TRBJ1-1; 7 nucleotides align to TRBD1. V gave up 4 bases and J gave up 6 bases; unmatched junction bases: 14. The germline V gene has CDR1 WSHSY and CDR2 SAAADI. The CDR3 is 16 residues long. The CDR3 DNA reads TGCGCCAGCAGTGGGACCCTGGGACAGCTCGAAGCTGAAGCTTTCTTT. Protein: CASSGTLGQLEAEAFF.

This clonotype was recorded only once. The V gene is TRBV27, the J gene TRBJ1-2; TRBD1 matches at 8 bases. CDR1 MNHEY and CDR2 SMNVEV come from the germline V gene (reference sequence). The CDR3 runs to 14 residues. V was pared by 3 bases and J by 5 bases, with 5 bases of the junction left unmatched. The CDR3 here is CASSFGTGVYGYTF. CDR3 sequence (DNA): TGTGCCAGCAGTTTTGGGACAGGCGTTTATGGCTACACCTTC.

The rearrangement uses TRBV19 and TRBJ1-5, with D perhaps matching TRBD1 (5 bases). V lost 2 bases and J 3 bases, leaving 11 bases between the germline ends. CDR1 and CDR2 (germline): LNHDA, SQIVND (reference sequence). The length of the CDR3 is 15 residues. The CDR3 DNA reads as TGTGCCAGTAGTATAACCGCAGGGCCCAATCAGCCCCAGCATTTT. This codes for CASSITAGPNQPQHF. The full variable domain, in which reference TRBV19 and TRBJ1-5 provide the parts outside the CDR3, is DGGITQSPKYLFRKEGQNVTLSCEQNLNHDAMYWYRQDPGQGLRLIYYSQIVNDFQKGDIAEGYSVSREKKESFPLTVTSAQKNPTAFYLCASSITAGPNQPQHFGDGTRLSIL.

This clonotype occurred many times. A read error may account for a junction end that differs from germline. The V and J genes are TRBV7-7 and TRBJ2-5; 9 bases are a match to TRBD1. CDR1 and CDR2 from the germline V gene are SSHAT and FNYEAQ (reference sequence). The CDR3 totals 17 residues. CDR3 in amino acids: CASSLDFTGGFQETQYF. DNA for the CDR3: TGTGCTAGCAGCTTAGATTTTACAGGGGGCTTCCAAGAGACCCAGTACTTC. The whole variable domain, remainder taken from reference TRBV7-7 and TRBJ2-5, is GAGVSQSPRYKVTKRGQDVTLRCDPISSHATLYWYQQALGQGPEFLTYFNYEAQPDKSGLPSDRFSAERPEGSISTLTIQRTEQRDSAMYRCASSLDFTGGFQETQYFGPGTRLLVL.

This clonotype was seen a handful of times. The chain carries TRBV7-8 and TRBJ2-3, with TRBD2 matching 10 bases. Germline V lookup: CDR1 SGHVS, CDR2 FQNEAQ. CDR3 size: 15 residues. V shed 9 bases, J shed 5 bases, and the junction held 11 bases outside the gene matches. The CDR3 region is CASILSGGARDTQYF. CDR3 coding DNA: TGTGCCAGTATATTGAGCGGGGGGGCGAGAGATACGCAGTATTTT.

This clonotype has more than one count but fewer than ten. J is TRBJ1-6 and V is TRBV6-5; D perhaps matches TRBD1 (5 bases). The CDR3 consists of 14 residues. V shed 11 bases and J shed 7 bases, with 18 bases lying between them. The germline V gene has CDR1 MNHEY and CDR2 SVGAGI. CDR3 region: CAVSPGRKNSPLHF. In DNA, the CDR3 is TGTGCCGTCTCCCCGGGACGGAAGAATTCACCCCTCCACTTT.

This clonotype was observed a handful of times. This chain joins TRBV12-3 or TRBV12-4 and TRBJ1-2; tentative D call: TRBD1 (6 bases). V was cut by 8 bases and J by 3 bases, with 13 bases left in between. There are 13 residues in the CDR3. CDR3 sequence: CASRPRGYYGYTF. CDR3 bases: TGTGCCAGCCGACCTAGGGGGTACTATGGCTACACCTTC.

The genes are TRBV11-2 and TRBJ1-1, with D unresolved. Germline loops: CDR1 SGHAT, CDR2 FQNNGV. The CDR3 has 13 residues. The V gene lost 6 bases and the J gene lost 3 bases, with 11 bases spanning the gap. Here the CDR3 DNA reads TGTGCCAGCAGGACCCGGGCGGACACTGAAGCTTTCTTT. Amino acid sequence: CASRTRADTEAFF. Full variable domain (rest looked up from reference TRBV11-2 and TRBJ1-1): EAGVAQSPRYKIIEKRQSVAFWCNPISGHATLYWYQQILGQGPKLLIQFQNNGVVDDSQLPKDRFSAERLKGVDSTLKIQPAKLEDSAVYLCASRTRADTEAFFGQGTRLTVV.

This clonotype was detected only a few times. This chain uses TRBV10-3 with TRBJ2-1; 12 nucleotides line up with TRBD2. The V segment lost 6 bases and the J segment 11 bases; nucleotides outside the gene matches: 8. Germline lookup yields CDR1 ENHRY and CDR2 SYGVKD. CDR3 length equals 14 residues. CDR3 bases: TGTGCCATCAGGTTAGAGACTAGCGGGGGCCAGCAGTTCTTC. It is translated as CAIRLETSGGQQFF.

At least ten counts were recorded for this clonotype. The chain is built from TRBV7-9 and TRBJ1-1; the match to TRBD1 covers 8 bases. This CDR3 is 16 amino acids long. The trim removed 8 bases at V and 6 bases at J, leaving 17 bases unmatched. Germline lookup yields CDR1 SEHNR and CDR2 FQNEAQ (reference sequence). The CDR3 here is CASRTRRTGQGAEAFF. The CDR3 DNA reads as TGTGCCAGCCGCACAAGGAGGACAGGACAGGGCGCTGAAGCTTTCTTT.

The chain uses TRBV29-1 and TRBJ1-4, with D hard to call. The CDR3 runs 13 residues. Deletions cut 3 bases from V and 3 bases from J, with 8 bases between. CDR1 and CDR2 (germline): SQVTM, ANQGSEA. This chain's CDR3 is CSVEKESNEKLFF. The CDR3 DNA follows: TGCAGCGTTGAGAAGGAGTCTAATGAAAAACTGTTTTTT.

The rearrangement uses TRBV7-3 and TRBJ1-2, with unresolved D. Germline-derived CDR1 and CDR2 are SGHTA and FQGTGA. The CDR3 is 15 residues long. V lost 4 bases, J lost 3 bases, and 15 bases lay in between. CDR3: CASSSMTRVDYGYTF. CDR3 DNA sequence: TGTGCCAGCAGCTCTATGACAAGGGTCGACTATGGCTACACCTTC.

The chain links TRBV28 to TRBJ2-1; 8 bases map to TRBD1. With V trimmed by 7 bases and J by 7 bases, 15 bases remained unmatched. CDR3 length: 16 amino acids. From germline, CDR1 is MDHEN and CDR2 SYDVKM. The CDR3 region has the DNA TGTGCCAGCAATCCCAGCCGACAGGGGATTTGGAATGAGCAGTTCTTC. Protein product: CASNPSRQGIWNEQFF.

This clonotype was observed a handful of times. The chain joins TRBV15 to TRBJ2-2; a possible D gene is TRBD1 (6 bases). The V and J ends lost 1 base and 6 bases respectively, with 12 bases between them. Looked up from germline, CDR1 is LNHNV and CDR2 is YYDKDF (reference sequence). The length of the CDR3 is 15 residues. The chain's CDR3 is CATSRATGLPGELFF. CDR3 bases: TGTGCCACCAGCAGAGCCACAGGGTTGCCCGGGGAGCTGTTTTTT.